This record concerns one T cell receptor beta chain sequence. Antigen specificity is unknown. These data are taken from a study of shared clonotypes between healthy human individuals. The assay was immunoSEQ multiplex PCR, and TCRdb's table has in-frame clones only and misses some. The top ten clones hold 0.4% to 0.45% of a sample with approximately 1.4 million clones, nearly 99% of them seen once. Nashville, Tennessee was home to all donors, each a Caucasian adult. The CDR3 contains 16 residues. Trimming took 5 bases from V and 2 from J, leaving 16 bases between them. The V gene's germline CDR1 is MNHNY and CDR2 SVGAGI (reference sequence). Study conclusions and caveats: Few donors limited the genetic and exposure-history diversity represented. Estimated richness was generally greater in naive than memory subsets.

The genes are TRBV6-6 and TRBJ1-5; D not certain. What was sequenced was naive CD4+ T cells sorted from blood. Described subset: CD45RA+ positively selected. The TCR comes from a man aged 30 to 45 in good health. The CDR3 reads CASSLPPGYGNQPQHF. In nucleotides, the CDR3 is TGTGCCAGCAGTCTACCCCCAGGCTATGGCAATCAGCCCCAGCATTTT.